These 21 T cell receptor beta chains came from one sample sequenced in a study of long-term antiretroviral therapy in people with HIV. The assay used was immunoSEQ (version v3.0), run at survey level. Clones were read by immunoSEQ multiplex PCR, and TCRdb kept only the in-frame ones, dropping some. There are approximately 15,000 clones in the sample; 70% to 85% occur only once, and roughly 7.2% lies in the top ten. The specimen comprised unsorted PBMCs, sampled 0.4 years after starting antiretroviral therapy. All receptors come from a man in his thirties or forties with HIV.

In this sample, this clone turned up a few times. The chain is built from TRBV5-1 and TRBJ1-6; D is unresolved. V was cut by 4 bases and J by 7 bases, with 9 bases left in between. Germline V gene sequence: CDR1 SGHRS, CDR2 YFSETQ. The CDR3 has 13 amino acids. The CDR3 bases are TGCGCCAGCAGCCTCGGTATCAATTCACCCCTCCACTTT. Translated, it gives CASSLGINSPLHF.

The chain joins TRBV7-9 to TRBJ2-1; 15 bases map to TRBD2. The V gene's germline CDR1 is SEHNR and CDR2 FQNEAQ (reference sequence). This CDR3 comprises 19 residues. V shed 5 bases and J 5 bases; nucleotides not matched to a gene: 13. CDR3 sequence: CASSTFRTSGGARHNEQFF. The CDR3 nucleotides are TGTGCCAGCAGCACCTTCAGGACTAGCGGGGGGGCCCGCCACAATGAGCAGTTCTTC.

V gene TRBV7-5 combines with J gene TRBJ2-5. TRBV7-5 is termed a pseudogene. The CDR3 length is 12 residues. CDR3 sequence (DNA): TGTGTCAGACCTCCCCCTGCCGAGACCCAGTACTTC. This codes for CVRPPPAETQYF.

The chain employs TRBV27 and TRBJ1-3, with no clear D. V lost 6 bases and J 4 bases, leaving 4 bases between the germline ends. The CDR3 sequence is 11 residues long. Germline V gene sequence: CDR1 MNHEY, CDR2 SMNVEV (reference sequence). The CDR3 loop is CASRWGNTIYF. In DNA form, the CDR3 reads TGTGCCAGCAGATGGGGAAACACCATATATTTT.

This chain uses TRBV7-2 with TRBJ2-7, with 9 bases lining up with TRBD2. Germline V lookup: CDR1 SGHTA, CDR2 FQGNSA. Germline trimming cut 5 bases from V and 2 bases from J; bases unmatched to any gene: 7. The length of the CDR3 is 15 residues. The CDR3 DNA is TGTGCCAGCAGCCAGGGGACTAGCAGCACCTACGAGCAGTACTTC. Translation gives CASSQGTSSTYEQYF.

CDR3 sequence (DNA): TGTGCCAGCAGTCCTAAGGGCAGGGGGCCGGAAGAGCAGTACTTC. Translating it yields CASSPKGRGPEEQYF. The chain combines TRBV11-2 with TRBJ2-7, with 8 bases that match TRBD1. The ends lost 6 bases at V and 7 bases at J; junction bases unmatched: 14. Germline-derived CDR1 and CDR2 are SGHAT and FQNNGV. The CDR3 runs 15 residues.

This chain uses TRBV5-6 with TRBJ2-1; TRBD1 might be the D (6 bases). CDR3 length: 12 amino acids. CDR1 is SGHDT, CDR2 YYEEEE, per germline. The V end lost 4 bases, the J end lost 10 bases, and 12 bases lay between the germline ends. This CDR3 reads CASSPGTSEQFF. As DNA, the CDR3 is TGTGCCAGCAGCCCCGGGACAAGCGAGCAGTTCTTC.

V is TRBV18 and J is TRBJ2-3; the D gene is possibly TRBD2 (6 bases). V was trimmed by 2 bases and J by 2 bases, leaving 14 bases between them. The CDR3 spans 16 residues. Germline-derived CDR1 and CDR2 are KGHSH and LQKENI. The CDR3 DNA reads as TGTGCCAGCTCACCATTTACTAGCAGTTACACAGATACGCAGTATTTT. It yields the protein CASSPFTSSYTDTQYF.

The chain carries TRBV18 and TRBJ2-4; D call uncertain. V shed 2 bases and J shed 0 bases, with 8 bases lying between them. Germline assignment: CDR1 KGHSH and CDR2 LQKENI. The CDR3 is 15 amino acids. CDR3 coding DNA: TGTGCCAGCTCACCAATGGTAGGAGCCAAAAACATTCAGTACTTC. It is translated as CASSPMVGAKNIQYF.

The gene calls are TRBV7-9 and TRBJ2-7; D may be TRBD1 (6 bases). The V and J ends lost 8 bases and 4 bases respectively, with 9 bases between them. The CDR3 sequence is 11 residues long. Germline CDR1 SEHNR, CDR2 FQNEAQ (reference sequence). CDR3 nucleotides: TGTGCCAGCGACCAGGGGTACGAGCAGTACTTC. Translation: CASDQGYEQYF.

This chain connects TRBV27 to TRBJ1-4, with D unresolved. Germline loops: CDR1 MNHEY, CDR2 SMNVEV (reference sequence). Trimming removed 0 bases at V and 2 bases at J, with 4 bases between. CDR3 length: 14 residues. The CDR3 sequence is CASSLSGTNEKLFF. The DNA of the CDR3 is TGTGCCAGCAGTTTATCGGGCACTAATGAAAAACTGTTTTTT.

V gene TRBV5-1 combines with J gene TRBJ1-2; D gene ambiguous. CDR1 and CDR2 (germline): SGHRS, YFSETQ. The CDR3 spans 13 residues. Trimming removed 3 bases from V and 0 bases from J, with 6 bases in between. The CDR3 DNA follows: TGCGCCAGCAGCTCGGGAGCTAACTATGGCTACACCTTC. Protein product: CASSSGANYGYTF.

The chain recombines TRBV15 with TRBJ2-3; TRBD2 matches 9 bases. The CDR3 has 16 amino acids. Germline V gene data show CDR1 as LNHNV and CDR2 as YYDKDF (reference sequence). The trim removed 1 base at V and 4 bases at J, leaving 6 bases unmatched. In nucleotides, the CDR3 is TGTGCCACCAGCAGAGCCCTGCGGGAGGGTTCAGATACGCAGTATTTT. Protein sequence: CATSRALREGSDTQYF. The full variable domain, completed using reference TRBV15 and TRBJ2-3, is DAMVIQNPRYQVTQFGKPVTLSCSQTLNHNVMYWYQQKSSQAPKLLFHYYDKDFNNEADTPDNFQSRRPNTSFCFLDIRSPGLGDTAMYLCATSRALREGSDTQYFGPGTRLTVL.

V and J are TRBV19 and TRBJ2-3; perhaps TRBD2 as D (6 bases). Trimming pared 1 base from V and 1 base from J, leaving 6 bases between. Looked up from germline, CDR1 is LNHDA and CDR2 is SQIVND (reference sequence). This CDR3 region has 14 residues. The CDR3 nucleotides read TGTGCCAGTAGTATAGGGGGGGGCACAGATACGCAGTATTTT. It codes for CASSIGGGTDTQYF.

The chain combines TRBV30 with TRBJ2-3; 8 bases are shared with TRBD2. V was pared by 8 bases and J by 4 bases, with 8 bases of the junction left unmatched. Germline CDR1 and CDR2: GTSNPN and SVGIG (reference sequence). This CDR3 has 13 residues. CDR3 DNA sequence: TGTGCCGGTCAGAGCGGGGGCCCAGATACGCAGTATTTT. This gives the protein CAGQSGGPDTQYF.

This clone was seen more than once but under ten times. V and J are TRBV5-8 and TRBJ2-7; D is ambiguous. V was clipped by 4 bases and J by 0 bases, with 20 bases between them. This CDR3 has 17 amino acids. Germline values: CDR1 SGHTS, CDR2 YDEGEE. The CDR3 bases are TGTGCCAGCAGCCCGCGAGGTTTAATAAGTCCCTCCTACGAGCAGTACTTC. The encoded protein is CASSPRGLISPSYEQYF.

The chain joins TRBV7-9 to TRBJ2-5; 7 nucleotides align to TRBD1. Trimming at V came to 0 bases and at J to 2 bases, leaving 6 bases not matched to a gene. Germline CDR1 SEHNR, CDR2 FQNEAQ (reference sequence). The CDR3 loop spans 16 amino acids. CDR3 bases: TGTGCCAGCAGCTTAGCGAGGGGCAGGGGGCAAGAGACCCAGTACTTC. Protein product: CASSLARGRGQETQYF.

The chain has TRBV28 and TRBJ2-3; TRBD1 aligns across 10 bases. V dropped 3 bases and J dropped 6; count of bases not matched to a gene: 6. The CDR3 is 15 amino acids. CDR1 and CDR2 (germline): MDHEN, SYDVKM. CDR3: CASSLTGGSFDTQYF. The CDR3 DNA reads TGTGCCAGCAGTTTGACAGGGGGCTCCTTCGATACGCAGTATTTT.

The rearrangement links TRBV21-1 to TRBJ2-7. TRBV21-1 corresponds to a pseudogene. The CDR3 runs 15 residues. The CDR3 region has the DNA TGTGCCAGCAGCAAGAGGGGAACCGGGACCCCCGAGCAGTACTTC. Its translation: CASSKRGTGTPEQYF.

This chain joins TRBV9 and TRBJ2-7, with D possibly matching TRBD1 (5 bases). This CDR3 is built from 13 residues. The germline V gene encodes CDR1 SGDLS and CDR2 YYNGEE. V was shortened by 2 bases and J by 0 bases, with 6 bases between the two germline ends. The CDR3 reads CASSVTGSYEQYF. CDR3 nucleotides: TGTGCCAGCAGCGTCACAGGCTCCTACGAGCAGTACTTC.

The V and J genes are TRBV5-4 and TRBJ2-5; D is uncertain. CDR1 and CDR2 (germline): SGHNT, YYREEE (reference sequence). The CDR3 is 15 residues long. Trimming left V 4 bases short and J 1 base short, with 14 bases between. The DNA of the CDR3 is TGTGCCAGCAGCCCCGGAAGAGGTCTCCAAGAGACCCAGTACTTC. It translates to CASSPGRGLQETQYF.